These 10 T cell receptor beta chains were sequenced from one sample in a study of regulatory T cells in long-lasting Graves disease. Arm-PCR of CDR3 regions and iRepertoire HTBI primers were used to build TCR beta libraries. TCRdb used MiXCR to reprocess the multiplex PCR reads, holding one entry per CDR3 protein. This repertoire shows roughly 450,000 distinct CDR3 sequences, roughly a quarter found once; its top ten account for over 25%. Time point here: persistent/refractory GD, antithyroid drugs over 5 years with positive TRAb. Making the TCR library involved RNA that had been extracted from PBMCs. This specimen consisted of peripheral blood mononuclear cells (PBMCs), obtained when the disease was refractory, from a patient treated with antithyroid drugs. These TCRs come from a female donor with Graves disease.

The CDR3 region has the DNA TGTGCCAGCAGCGTCCAGTTGAATTCACCCCTCCACTTT. Residues: CASSVQLNSPLHF. This chain links TRBV9 with TRBJ1-6; unclear D gene. The CDR3 sequence is 13 residues long. The V end was cut by 2 bases, the J end by 7 bases, with 7 bases between. The germline V gene has CDR1 SGDLS and CDR2 YYNGEE.

The chain has TRBV7-2 and TRBJ2-7; D is perhaps TRBD2 (6 bases). The ends were cut back, 1 base at V and 3 bases at J, with 13 bases in the middle. Germline V gene sequence: CDR1 SGHTA, CDR2 FQGNSA. This CDR3 comprises 15 residues. DNA for the CDR3: TGTGCCAGCAGCTTAGGGGGCGGGATGGGCTACGAGCAGTACTTC. It is translated as CASSLGGGMGYEQYF. Full variable domain (missing parts from reference TRBV7-2 and TRBJ2-7): GAGVSQSPSNKVTEKGKDVELRCDPISGHTALYWYRQSLGQGLEFLIYFQGNSAPDKSGLPSDRFSAERTGGSVSTLTIQRTQQEDSAVYLCASSLGGGMGYEQYFGPGTRLTVT.

As regards this clonotype: This sequence may be a read error, since a much larger clone differs from it by one base. This chain connects TRBV19 to TRBJ1-2; 8 nucleotides line up with TRBD1. Trimming took 5 bases from V and 4 from J; bases not matched to a gene: 9. Germline-derived CDR1 and CDR2 are LNHDA and SQIVND (reference sequence). The CDR3 totals 15 residues. The CDR3 here is CASSVRTGQFYGYTF. CDR3 coding DNA: TGTGCCAGTAGTGTCCGGACAGGGCAATTCTATGGCTACACCTTC.

In this sample, this clonotype turned up many times. The rearrangement joins TRBV2 to TRBJ2-5; D might be TRBD2 (6 bases). The ends were cut back, 2 bases at V and 7 bases at J, with 14 bases in the middle. The CDR3 sequence is 14 residues long. Germline CDR1 SNHLY, CDR2 FYNNEI. The CDR3, as DNA: TGTGCCAGCAGTGAACAGACTAGGCTCGGGACCCAGTACTTC. Protein sequence: CASSEQTRLGTQYF. The full variable domain, rest sourced from reference TRBV2 and TRBJ2-5, is EPEVTQTPSHQVTQMGQEVILRCVPISNHLYFYWYRQILGQKVEFLVSFYNNEISEKSEIFDDQFSVERPDGSNFTLKIRSTKLEDSAMYFCASSEQTRLGTQYFGPGTRLLVL.

This clonotype was detected ten times or more. This chain links TRBV24-1 with TRBJ2-1; 13 positions match TRBD2. Germline V gene lookup returns CDR1 KGHDR and CDR2 SFDVKD. V was clipped by 4 bases and J by 1 base; unmatched bases: 12. The CDR3 extends over 20 amino acids. CDR3 sequence: CATSDATPGLAGASYNEQFF. The CDR3 DNA sequence: TGTGCCACCAGTGACGCCACCCCCGGACTAGCGGGAGCGTCCTACAATGAGCAGTTCTTC.

The chain recombines TRBV5-1 with TRBJ1-6; D uncertain. Germline CDR1 reads SGHRS; CDR2 reads YFSETQ. V shed 0 bases and J shed 7 bases, with 14 bases lying between them. CDR3 length: 16 amino acids. The DNA for the CDR3 is TGCGCCAGCAGCTTGGGCGCCGATTTTCCGAATTCACCCCTCCACTTT. This gives the protein CASSLGADFPNSPLHF.

This clonotype was seen many times. The chain has TRBV28 and TRBJ2-7, with 9 bases lining up with TRBD2. The V gene end was trimmed by 5 bases and the J gene end by 6 bases; junction bases not matched to a gene: 11. Germline V gene data show CDR1 as MDHEN and CDR2 as SYDVKM. The CDR3 extends over 15 amino acids. As DNA, the CDR3 is TGTGCCAGCAGTCATTGGGGGGTACTAGCGGGCGAGCAGTACTTC. It is translated as CASSHWGVLAGEQYF.

There are many counts of this clonotype. The CDR3 here is CATMGTAGTGELFF. CDR3 nucleotides: TGTGCCACCATGGGGACTGCGGGCACCGGGGAGCTGTTTTTT. The chain is built from TRBV24-1 and TRBJ2-2; weak D call: TRBD2 (6 bases). Germline CDR1 KGHDR, CDR2 SFDVKD. Trimming cost V 8 bases and J 4 bases, with 13 bases left between them. The CDR3 runs to 14 residues.

As for this clonotype: Since a far larger clone is one base different, this is likely a read error. Without the conserved terminal phenylalanine or tryptophan, this CDR3 likely stems from a read error. J is TRBJ2-3 and V is TRBV6-2 or TRBV6-3; 12 bases match TRBD2. V dropped 6 bases and J dropped 2; count of bases not matched to a gene: 6. There are 16 residues in the CDR3. Germline values: CDR1 MNHEY, CDR2 SVGEGT. CDR3 in amino acids: CASRAGTSGHTDTQYL. The CDR3 DNA is TGTGCCAGCAGAGCCGGGACTAGCGGGCACACAGATACGCAGTATCTT.

This clonotype occurred many times. This chain links TRBV5-1 with TRBJ2-7; D gene ambiguous. This CDR3 contains 14 residues. The germline gives CDR1 SGHRS, CDR2 YFSETQ. The V gene lost 3 bases and the J gene lost 7 bases, with 17 bases spanning the gap. As DNA, the CDR3 is TGCGCCAGCAGCTCCGGGCCACCCAAAGGAGAGCAGTACTTC. This codes for CASSSGPPKGEQYF. Together with reference TRBV5-1 and TRBJ2-7, the CDR3 gives the full variable domain: KAGVTQTPRYLIKTRGQQVTLSCSPISGHRSVSWYQQTPGQGLQFLFEYFSETQRNKGNFPGRFSGRQFSNSRSEMNVSTLELGDSALYLCASSSGPPKGEQYFGPGTRLTVT.